The entry that follows covers one TCR beta chain sequence. The antigen this receptor binds is unknown. Base qualities are not recorded, but no much larger clone differs from it by a single base. Inclusive of the bounding cysteine and phenylalanine, the CDR3 is 16 residues long. The entry retains the CDR3 DNA only, 48 bases that are in frame from base 1. Reading the germline V gene gives CDR1 MNHNS and CDR2 SASEGT. V and J are truncated by 4 bases and 1 base respectively, leaving an intervening sequence of 16 bases. The library was built by means of the immunoSEQ multiplex PCR assay. For the multiplex PCR, a mixture combining 60 forward primers for TCR Vbeta segments and 13 reverse primers for TCR Jbeta segments was used. The CDR3 region of rearranged TCR beta genes was amplified from genomic DNA with a multiplex PCR assay. The amplified TCR beta libraries were sequenced on the Illumina HiSeq System as 87-base-pair reads. As for how the authors treated the data: A later analysis counted about 82 million unique TCR beta chains across the 666 repertoires, and some 11 million of these chains were shared by at least two donors. Raw reads were error-corrected and collapsed into unique sequences by a nearest-neighbor algorithm in which closely related sequences were merged to remove PCR and sequencing errors. Alignment of CDR3 sequences to IMGT reference sequences was used to assign V, D and J gene segments. For a sequence to be retained, at least a six-nucleotide match to both a V gene segment and a J gene segment was required. A rearrangement was called productive if the CDR3 had no stop codons and remained in frame with V and J, and every other rearrangement was called non-productive. CDR3 was defined according to IMGT convention as the region running from the second conserved V-encoded cysteine to the conserved J-encoded phenylalanine. In an earlier analysis of approximately 590 of the donors, sequences lacking an unambiguous match to a single V gene segment were excluded. In an earlier analysis of about 590 of the donors, a V segment was called functional when productive rearrangements were above 56.7%, and segregating when the standard deviation between donors exceeded 5%. To diagnose cytomegalovirus status from the catalog of TCR beta chain sequences, a statistical classification framework was built. In a later analysis, V and J genes were assigned by comparing TCR nucleotide sequences against IMGT/GENE-DB human TR gene sequences. Using the TCRdist pipeline, a later analysis assigned CDR3 sequences along with most-parsimonious VDJ recombination scenarios. In a later analysis, each TCR beta chain was defined by its CDR3 amino acid sequence together with its V-gene family, and reads without a unique V-gene family were excluded. In a later analysis, approximately 590 highly shared, low-generation-probability nucleotide sequences were removed to address suspected cross-contamination and a sequencing artifact. For each public chain, a later analysis derived a clonal expansion index from normalized ranks of inferred template counts within each repertoire. A later analysis computed generation probabilities with a VDJ recombination model fitted to out-of-frame rearrangements, and checked the results against IGoR. Hypergeometric tests were used in a later analysis to score TCR-TCR, TCR-HLA and TCR-CMV co-occurrence, with a repertoire-size bias correction applied to the TCR pairs. In a later analysis, false discovery rates were estimated by permuting HLA or CMV assignments 20 times. In a later analysis, co-occurring TCRs were grouped using DBSCAN, and TCRdist sequence similarity was added for clustering within HLA-allele-positive subsets. Repertoires with fewer than 30,000 or more than 120,000 public chains, plus five repertoires with anomalous nucleotide sharing, were excluded from co-occurrence clustering. Entries here come from immuneACCESS through TCRdb and include only in-frame sequences with V and J called. Some clones fail to appear in such tables; in the studies checked, an unresolved V gene covers under half of the shortfall, and the cause of the remainder is unknown. V, J and clone size derive from that table, while D and trimming were established from the DNA sequence. Across this sample there are around 110,000 clones, with roughly 80% seen only once. Roughly 2.5% of the sample goes to the ten largest clones.

The data originate from a study of cytomegalovirus exposure and HLA in healthy donors (dated by TCRdb to 2016 to 2017). For the wider study: An earlier analysis of roughly 500 of the donors reported 276 Gb of sequence data and some 110 million unique TCR beta sequences obtained from 150 million to 200 million T cells. The number of typed donors differed by locus: about 620-640 for A, B, C, DRB1 and DQB1; approximately 520 for DQA1; 606 for DPA1; and approximately 450 for DPB1. Five DR-DQ haplotypes were handled as single units for association and clustering, since linkage in the cohort was strong. Among about 370 genotyped donors of the cohort, an average of around 220,000 unique TCR beta nucleotide sequences was sequenced per donor, of which approximately 18% were non-productive. Roughly 300 gigabases of sequencing data and roughly 81 million unique TCR sequences made up an early release that covered about 640 HLA-typed donors. Of the roughly 390 genotyped donors, about 80% fell in the genetic ancestry cluster associated with self-reported Caucasian donors. The aim of the study was to test whether cataloging public T cell receptors could identify signatures of past pathogen exposure. A later genetic analysis used genome-wide SNP genotypes for about 65% of the roughly 700 donors, treating that subset as a discovery cohort. All discovery cohort repertoires had been generated using a single sequencing platform. To decide whether each TCR beta V gene segment behaved as functional or pseudogenic, an earlier analysis of 587 of the donors relied on high-throughput TCR beta sequencing. In the later analysis, no new phenotypic data were used to find candidate immune exposures; instead, reliance was placed on TCR beta sequences and their occurrence across donors. High-throughput TCR immunosequencing, statistical association of individual TCRs with disease status, and machine learning were combined to predict cytomegalovirus infection status. Donor age, sex, ethnicity and CMV serostatus were compiled together with the repertoire data. In a later analysis, previously published TCR beta repertoires from 550 to 750 donors were re-analyzed and high-resolution HLA genotyping was added so that TCR occurrence patterns could be studied. HLA typing covered class I and class II loci at four-digit resolution. Using immunosequencing, the study profiled T cell repertoires from 666 subjects and related those repertoires to cytomegalovirus serostatus. In addition to the first cohort of hundreds of subjects, a separate validation cohort of approximately 110 different subjects was used. The paper as a whole reports these results and caveats: Most CMV-associated TCR beta chains appeared to be HLA-restricted in a later analysis, and the HLA associations seemed to be driven largely by CMV exposure. In both the original and validation cohorts, the classifier was reported to diagnose cytomegalovirus status with high specificity and sensitivity. A later genetic analysis reported fewer N-insertions in productive TCRs among donors in an Asian-associated ancestry cluster than the roughly 640-donor mean. Only TCR beta chains were sequenced in this cohort, and the absence of alpha or paired-chain data limited detectable features. In an earlier analysis of over 550 of the donors, most TCR beta V segments were observed in productive rearrangements about 90% or about 30% of the time, broadly matching IMGT annotations. Presence/absence analyses assumed roughly uniform sequencing depth across donors, an assumption that may not hold. A later genetic analysis associated a missense DCLRE1C variant with V-gene and J-gene trimming of TCR beta chains, and an independent cohort replicated the association. Because HLA typing was unavailable for some donors at each locus, only the typed subset was used in association tests. Three of the identified cytomegalovirus-associated TCR beta chains were confirmed in vitro to be specific for cytomegalovirus antigens. Linkage disequilibrium might explain the correlated functional status among segregating V segments, but an unknown experimental factor could not be excluded. Because counts were too low, some 17 rarely observed V segments, including chromosome 9 orphons, were excluded from the earlier analysis of several hundred of the donors. The study listed 150 to 200 TCR beta chains as associated with cytomegalovirus. A further reported finding was that TCR beta sequences accurately predicted the HLA-A and HLA-B alleles for most subjects in the first cohort. In a later analysis, several top co-occurrence clusters were reported to appear linked to parvovirus B19, influenza, CMV and Epstein-Barr virus. According to the authors, the approach could potentially be generalized to other disease states and immunological phenotypes. Assigning TCR associations to individual alleles was difficult when HLA alleles, especially DR and DQ, strongly co-occurred. Some IMGT-functional V segments, including TRBV6-2 and TRBV6-3, could not be distinguished by the 87-base-pair reads and were therefore excluded. The only immune exposure information available for the cohort was CMV serostatus. A cluster of highly shared sequence variants was judged likely to represent a technical artifact of the sequencing pipeline. In a later analysis, 16,951 TCR beta sequences were associated with specific HLA alleles at a false discovery rate of 0.05. In a later analysis, HLA-associated TCR beta chains showed more clonal expansion and lower generation probabilities than non-associated chains that were equally common. Most TCR sequences were seen in very few donors, while some public TCRs were found in many individuals. A later analysis found that TCR association rates varied across HLA loci, with DRB1 alleles showing the most associated TCRs and HLA-C alleles the fewest.

The cohort was made up of about 610 healthy bone marrow donors. All cohort members were sampled while nominally healthy, although unrecorded immune exposures were likely present. The donor tested CMV seronegative, placing the donor among the 350 to 400 seronegative members of the cohort. Every donor gave a peripheral blood sample, and the peripheral blood mononuclear cells from that sample were used for TCR beta sequencing. Genomic DNA was extracted from the blood cell samples with the Qiagen DNeasy Blood Extraction Kit. Sample: PBMCs. The TCR originated in a man in his forties or fifties in good health and CMV-seronegative. The sequence links TRBV6-1 to TRBJ1-1; the D segment could be TRBD1, given 5 matching bases. CDR3 region: CASSAARQLTNTEAFF. The DNA reads as follows: TGTGCCAGCAGTGCAGCCAGACAGCTGACGAACACTGAAGCTTTCTTT.